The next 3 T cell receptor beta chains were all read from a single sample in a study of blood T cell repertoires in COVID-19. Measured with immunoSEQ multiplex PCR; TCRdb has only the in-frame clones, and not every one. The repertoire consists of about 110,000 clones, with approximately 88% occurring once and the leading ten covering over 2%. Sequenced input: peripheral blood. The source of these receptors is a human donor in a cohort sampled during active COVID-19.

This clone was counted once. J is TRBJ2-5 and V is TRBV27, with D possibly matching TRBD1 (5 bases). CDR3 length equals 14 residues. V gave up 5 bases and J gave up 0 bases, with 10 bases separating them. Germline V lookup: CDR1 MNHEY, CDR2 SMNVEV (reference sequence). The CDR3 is CASSPTAYQETQYF. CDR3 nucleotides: TGTGCCAGCAGTCCGACAGCGTACCAAGAGACCCAGTACTTC.

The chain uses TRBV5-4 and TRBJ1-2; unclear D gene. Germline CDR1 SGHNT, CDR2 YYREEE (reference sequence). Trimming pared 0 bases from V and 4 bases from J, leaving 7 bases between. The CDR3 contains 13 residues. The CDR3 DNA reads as TGTGCCAGCAGCTTGGCCTCGGGCTATGGCTACACCTTC. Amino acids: CASSLASGYGYTF.

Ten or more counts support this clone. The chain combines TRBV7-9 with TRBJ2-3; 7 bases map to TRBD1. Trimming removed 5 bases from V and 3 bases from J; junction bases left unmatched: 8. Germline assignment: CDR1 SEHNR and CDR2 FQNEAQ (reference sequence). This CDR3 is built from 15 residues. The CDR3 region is CASSTRGQGTDTQYF. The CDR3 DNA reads TGTGCCAGCAGCACAAGGGGGCAGGGGACAGATACGCAGTATTTT.